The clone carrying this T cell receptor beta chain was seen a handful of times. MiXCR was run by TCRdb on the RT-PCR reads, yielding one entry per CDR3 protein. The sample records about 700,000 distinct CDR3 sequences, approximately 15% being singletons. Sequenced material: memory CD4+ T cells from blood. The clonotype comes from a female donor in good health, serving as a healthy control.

The CDR3 nucleotides read TGTGCCAGCAGCTTAGACGCTGGAGGTAGCAATCAGCCCCAGCATTTT. It yields the protein CASSLDAGGSNQPQHF. The chain carries TRBV7-2 and TRBJ1-5; D is ambiguous. Trimming took off 1 base at V and 0 bases at J, with 10 bases between the two ends. The CDR3 is 16 amino acids. Germline V gene sequence: CDR1 SGHTA, CDR2 FQGNSA.